This is a list of T cell receptor beta chains from one sample in a study of OX40 agonist ivuxolimab in advanced cancers. Clones were read by immunoSEQ multiplex PCR, and TCRdb kept only the in-frame ones, dropping some. The sample includes about 64,000 clones, about 90% of them seen just once. Sequenced material: CD4+ or CD8+ T cells sorted from blood, taken in a trial of the OX40 agonist ivuxolimab. These receptor sequences come from an adult with an advanced solid tumor such as melanoma, head and neck, liver or kidney cancer. Both conserved end residues are trimmed from each CDR3. The order of the fields is J gene, V gene, CDR3 protein.

J: TRBJ2-7; V: TRBV9; CDR3: ASSISTSGTYEQY
J: TRBJ2-2; V: TRBV5-1; CDR3: ASSFSGTNTGELF
J: TRBJ2-6; V: TRBV19; CDR3: ASTILRDSPSGANVLT
J: TRBJ2-1; V: TRBV7-9; CDR3: ASTQIEVWQF
J: TRBJ1-1; V: TRBV2; CDR3: ASKGVNTEAF
J: TRBJ2-1; V: TRBV5-1; CDR3: ASSLTTSSYNEQF
J: TRBJ2-7; V: TRBV29-1; CDR3: SVSGQGSTYEQY
J: TRBJ2-1; V: TRBV7-2; CDR3: ASSRRRGALEQF
J: TRBJ1-4; V: TRBV25-1; CDR3: ASSFRVGEKLF
J: TRBJ1-5; V: TRBV6-6; CDR3: ASSQDTGNQPQH
J: TRBJ2-1; V: TRBV5-3; CDR3: ARLESRDFSYNEQF
J: TRBJ2-5; V: TRBV6-1; CDR3: ASIRGQVGETQY
J: TRBJ2-3; V: TRBV6-1; CDR3: ASSAGTGVADTQY
J: TRBJ2-7; V: TRBV27; CDR3: ASGPDTRYSYEQY
J: TRBJ2-7; V: TRBV18; CDR3: ASSVLQGDEQY
J: TRBJ1-1; V: TRBV28; CDR3: ASGSNTEAF
J: TRBJ2-7; V: TRBV9; CDR3: ASSASWDLPPQY
J: TRBJ1-5; V: TRBV6-6; CDR3: ASSQTGHVLQPQH
J: TRBJ2-5; V: TRBV11-3; CDR3: ATPFGSQY
J: TRBJ2-7; V: TRBV27; CDR3: ASSRGLAGTSYEQY
J: TRBJ1-2; V: TRBV30; CDR3: AWSAGQGATGYT
J: TRBJ2-4; V: TRBV9; CDR3: ASSVAVGGDIQY
J: TRBJ2-3; V: TRBV18; CDR3: ASSSGLAGVGDTQY
J: TRBJ1-1; V: TRBV5-6; CDR3: ASSLVGGVDTEAF
J: TRBJ2-7; V: TRBV18; CDR3: ASSASDRGHDEQY
J: TRBJ2-1; V: TRBV2; CDR3: ASSGLNEQF
J: TRBJ2-5; V: TRBV7-7; CDR3: ASTNRWGETQY
J: TRBJ2-3; V: TRBV5-1; CDR3: ASSPGDHTDTQY
J: TRBJ2-7; V: TRBV6-5; CDR3: ASSTGTGGHEQY
J: TRBJ1-2; V: TRBV28; CDR3: ASGMGRYGYT
J: TRBJ2-5; V: TRBV15; CDR3: ATSSRGEGETQY
J: TRBJ1-2; V: TRBV20-1; CDR3: SRRTSAGYT
J: TRBJ1-1; V: TRBV5-4; CDR3: ASSQRGVWTEAF
J: TRBJ2-7; V: TRBV4-1; CDR3: ASSQEPPGRFSYEQY
J: TRBJ2-1; V: TRBV7-3; CDR3: ASSSTGFNNEQF
J: TRBJ1-2; V: TRBV7-8; CDR3: ATIRDRGQNKGYT
J: TRBJ1-2; V: TRBV7-2; CDR3: ASRPNPTGPYGYT
J: TRBJ2-1; V: TRBV7-3; CDR3: ASSSSIAGGRNEQF
J: TRBJ1-1; V: TRBV5-1; CDR3: ASSLSGTLNTEAF
J: TRBJ2-3; V: TRBV6-1; CDR3: ASKEGARSDTQY
J: TRBJ2-7; V: TRBV4-2; CDR3: ASSQVTADYQA
J: TRBJ1-1; V: TRBV5-1; CDR3: ASSWDSLRKTEAF
J: TRBJ2-7; V: TRBV18; CDR3: ASSPGLAVTYEQY
J: TRBJ1-2; V: TRBV9; CDR3: ASSVTEDRTYGYT
J: TRBJ2-3; V: TRBV6-1; CDR3: ASSELPGQGRVTDTQY
J: TRBJ1-5; V: TRBV18; CDR3: ASSPPGTGPNQPQH
J: TRBJ2-3; V: TRBV9; CDR3: ASSVASGRITDTQY
J: TRBJ2-2; V: TRBV5-1; CDR3: ASKGRAPNTGELF